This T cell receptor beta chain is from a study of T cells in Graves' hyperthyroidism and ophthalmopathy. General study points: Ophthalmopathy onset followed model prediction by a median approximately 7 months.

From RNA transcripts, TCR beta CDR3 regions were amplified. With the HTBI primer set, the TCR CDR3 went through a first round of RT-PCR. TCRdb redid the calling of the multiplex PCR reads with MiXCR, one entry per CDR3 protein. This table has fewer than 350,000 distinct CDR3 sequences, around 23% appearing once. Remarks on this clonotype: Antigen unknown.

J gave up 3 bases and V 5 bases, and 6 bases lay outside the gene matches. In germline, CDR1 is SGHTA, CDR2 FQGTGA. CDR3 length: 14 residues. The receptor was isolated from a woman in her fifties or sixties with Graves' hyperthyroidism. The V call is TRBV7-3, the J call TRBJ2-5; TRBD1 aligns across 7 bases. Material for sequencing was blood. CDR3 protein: CASSPGQNKETQYF. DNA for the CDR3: TGTGCCAGCAGCCCGGGACAGAATAAAGAGACCCAGTACTTC.